The sequence of this T cell receptor beta chain was determined in a study of shared clonotypes between healthy human individuals. Generated by immunoSEQ multiplex PCR, the TCRdb table keeps only in-frame clones and is missing some. The data hold fewer than 400,000 clones, with around 72% observed a single time. This clone was seen a handful of times. The CDR3 is 15 amino acids. CDR1 MNHEY and CDR2 SMNVEV come from the germline V gene (reference sequence). V was shortened by 3 bases and J by 1 base, with 9 bases between the two germline ends. The chain is built from TRBV27 and TRBJ2-2; D perhaps matches TRBD2 (5 bases). This TCR derives from a man aged 25-40 years in good health. The specimen sequenced was memory CD4+ T cells sorted from blood. Indicated subset: CD45RA-negative fraction. CDR3 DNA sequence: TGTGCCAGCAGTTTGCTAGCCCGGAACACCGGGGAGCTGTTTTTT. This translates into CASSLLARNTGELFF.